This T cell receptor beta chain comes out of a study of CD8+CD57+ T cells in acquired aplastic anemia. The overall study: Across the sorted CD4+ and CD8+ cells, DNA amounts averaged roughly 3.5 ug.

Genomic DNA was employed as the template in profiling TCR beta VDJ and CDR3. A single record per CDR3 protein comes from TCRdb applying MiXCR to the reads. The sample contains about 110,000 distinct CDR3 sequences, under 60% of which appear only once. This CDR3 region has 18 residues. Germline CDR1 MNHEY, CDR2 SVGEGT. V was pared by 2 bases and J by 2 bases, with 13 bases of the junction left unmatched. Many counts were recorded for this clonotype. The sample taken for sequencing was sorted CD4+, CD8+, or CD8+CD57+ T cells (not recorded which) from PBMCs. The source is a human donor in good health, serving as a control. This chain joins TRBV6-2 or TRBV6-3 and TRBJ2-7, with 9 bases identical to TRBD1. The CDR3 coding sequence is TGTGCCAGCAGTTACCGGGGACAGGGAGCACCTGCGACCTACGAGCAGTACTTC. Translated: CASSYRGQGAPATYEQYF.